The 14 T cell receptor beta chains below were found in one sample sequenced in a study of naive and memory T cell subsets. The beta constant-region primer was an equimolar mix of two oligonucleotides covering TRBC1 and TRBC2. Using its own MiXCR run on the UMI-ligation and nested PCR reads, TCRdb lists one record per CDR3 protein. This sample carries 130,000 to 150,000 distinct CDR3 sequences, 17% of them seen once, and the ten largest clones take about 0.14%. Input material: naive CD4+ T cells from blood. Source of these receptors: a human donor in good health.

This clonotype has a handful of counts. The rearrangement links TRBV5-1 to TRBJ2-5; 9 bases align to TRBD2. The CDR3 runs to 15 residues. Looked up from germline, CDR1 is SGHRS and CDR2 is YFSETQ. Trimming cost V 4 bases and J 4 bases; bases outside gene matches: 8. CDR3 amino acids: CASSGGRAGRETQYF. The CDR3 coding sequence is TGCGCCAGCAGCGGCGGGAGGGCCGGTCGAGAGACCCAGTACTTC.

The V and J genes are TRBV29-1 and TRBJ1-1; D unclear. V lost 4 bases and J lost 1, with 4 bases in between. Germline V gives CDR1 SQVTM, CDR2 ANQGSEA. The CDR3 is made up of 11 amino acids. DNA of the CDR3: TGCAGCGTTGTTCAGAACACTGAAGCTTTCTTT. Its translation: CSVVQNTEAFF.

This chain joins TRBV18 and TRBJ1-1; possible D gene TRBD1, 5 bases. CDR1 is KGHSH and CDR2 is LQKENI in the germline V gene. Trimming pared 1 base from V and 0 bases from J, leaving 6 bases between. The CDR3 has 14 residues. The CDR3 region is CASSPQGMNTEAFF. The DNA for the CDR3 is TGTGCCAGCTCACCACAGGGGATGAACACTGAAGCTTTCTTT.

This clonotype was detected only a few times. The CDR3 region has the DNA TGCGCCAGCAGCCAATTTGCCCTGGGCGGGAAGGGTAATGAGCAGTTCTTC. The encoded protein is CASSQFALGGKGNEQFF. The rearrangement joins TRBV4-1 to TRBJ2-1; weak D call: TRBD2 (6 bases). This CDR3 has 17 amino acids. Germline V gene sequence: CDR1 MGHRA, CDR2 YSYEKL. Trimming took 2 bases from V and 7 from J, leaving 21 bases between them.

The chain carries TRBV6-1 and TRBJ2-4; D could derive from TRBD1 or TRBD2 (6 bases each). The V and J ends lost 6 bases and 9 bases respectively, with 18 bases between them. The length of the CDR3 is 14 residues. Germline V CDR1 and CDR2: MNHNS, SASEGT. Written as DNA, the CDR3 is TGTGCCAGCAGCATTTTAAAGGGGGGAAGCATTCAGTACTTC. It yields the protein CASSILKGGSIQYF.

This clonotype occurred a few times. The gene calls are TRBV28 and TRBJ2-7; D may be TRBD1 or TRBD2 (5 bases each). Germline V gives CDR1 MDHEN, CDR2 SYDVKM. This CDR3 contains 15 residues. The V and J ends lost 4 bases and 2 bases respectively, with 15 bases between them. CDR3 DNA sequence: TGTGCCAGCAGTTCCTCCGGGACCGGCACCTACGAGCAGTACTTC. Translation gives CASSSSGTGTYEQYF.

This clonotype has a single count. V usage is TRBV19 and J usage is TRBJ2-3; TRBD2 agrees at 8 bases. Germline CDR1 LNHDA, CDR2 SQIVND (reference sequence). Losses at the gene ends were 3 bases for V and 4 bases for J; bases not matched to a gene: 9. CDR3 size: 16 residues. The CDR3 coding sequence is TGTGCCAGTAGTATCTACGGGACTAGTCCCCCAGATACGCAGTATTTT. Translating gives CASSIYGTSPPDTQYF.

The chain combines TRBV3-1 with TRBJ1-5; no clear D gene. V lost 1 base and J lost 7, with 11 bases in between. The germline V gene encodes CDR1 LGHDT and CDR2 YNNKEL (reference sequence). The CDR3 covers 14 residues. The CDR3 DNA reads as TGTGCCAGCAGCCAAGGGATTGTTTACCAGCCCCAGCATTTT. Translation gives CASSQGIVYQPQHF.

The chain couples TRBV5-1 to TRBJ2-7; 8 bases are a match to TRBD2. After removal of 6 bases from V and 0 bases from J, the junction contained 5 bases not matched to a gene. The CDR3 has 14 amino acids. Germline V lookup: CDR1 SGHRS, CDR2 YFSETQ. CDR3 nucleotides: TGCGCCAGCACCGCGGGGGGCTCCTCCTACGAGCAGTACTTC. Its translation: CASTAGGSSYEQYF.

There are a few counts of this clonotype. This rearrangement joins TRBV4-2 to TRBJ1-1, with D tentatively TRBD1 (5 bases). The V gene lost 1 base and the J gene lost 1 base, with 10 bases spanning the gap. This CDR3 comprises 15 residues. Looked up from germline, CDR1 is LGHNA and CDR2 is YNFKEQ. The CDR3 bases are TGTGCCAGCAGCCAAGTTCGGGGGGGGAACACTGAAGCTTTCTTT. It codes for CASSQVRGGNTEAFF.

This clonotype has just a few counts. The chain joins TRBV20-1 to TRBJ2-7; 7 nucleotides align to TRBD2. Germline V gene data show CDR1 as DFQATT and CDR2 as SNEGSKA (reference sequence). The length of the CDR3 is 14 residues. The V and J ends lost 2 bases and 4 bases, in that order; junction bases with no gene match: 8. CDR3 nucleotide sequence: TGCAGTGCTAGATGGGCTAGCGGTGTTTACGAGCAGTACTTC. Translating it yields CSARWASGVYEQYF.

V usage is TRBV7-2 and J usage is TRBJ2-1, with D tentatively TRBD1 (6 bases). The V end lost 5 bases, the J end lost 4 bases, and 18 bases lay between the germline ends. The germline CDR1 and CDR2 sequences are SGHTA and FQGNSA. The CDR3 runs to 16 residues. In DNA, the CDR3 is TGTGCCAGCAGCCGACCTCCGGGACAACCTTACAATGAGCAGTTCTTC. Its translation is CASSRPPGQPYNEQFF.

This clonotype occurred a few times. The CDR3 loop is CASSFSGSRTDTQYF. The DNA of the CDR3 is TGTGCCAGCAGTTTTAGCGGGAGCCGGACAGATACGCAGTATTTT. The chain couples TRBV12-3 or TRBV12-4 to TRBJ2-3, with 9 bases fitting TRBD2. After removal of 3 bases from V and 3 bases from J, the junction contained 4 bases not matched to a gene. The CDR3 is made up of 15 amino acids.

This clonotype came up many times. The CDR3 loop is CAISESTGTDTQYF. The CDR3 DNA reads TGTGCCATCAGTGAGTCGACCGGCACAGATACGCAGTATTTT. V gene TRBV10-3 combines with J gene TRBJ2-3; D gene ambiguous. Germline CDR1 ENHRY, CDR2 SYGVKD. The V and J ends lost 0 bases and 1 base respectively, with 5 bases between them. This CDR3 is built from 14 residues.